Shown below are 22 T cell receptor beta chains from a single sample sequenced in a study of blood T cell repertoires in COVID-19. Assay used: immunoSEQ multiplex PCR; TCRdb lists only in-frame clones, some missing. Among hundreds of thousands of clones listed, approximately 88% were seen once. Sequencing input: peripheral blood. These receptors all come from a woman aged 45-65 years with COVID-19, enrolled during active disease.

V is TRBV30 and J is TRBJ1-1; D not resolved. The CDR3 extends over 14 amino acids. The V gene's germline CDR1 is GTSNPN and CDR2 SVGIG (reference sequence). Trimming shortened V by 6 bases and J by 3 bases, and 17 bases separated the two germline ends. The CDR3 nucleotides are TGTGCCTGTCCACGATCCCGCGGGGACACTGAAGCTTTCTTT. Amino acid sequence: CACPRSRGDTEAFF.

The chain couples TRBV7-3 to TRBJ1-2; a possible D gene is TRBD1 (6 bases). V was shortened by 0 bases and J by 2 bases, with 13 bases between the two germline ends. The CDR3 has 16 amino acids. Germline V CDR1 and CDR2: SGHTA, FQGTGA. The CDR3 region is CASSLTARDTNYGYTF. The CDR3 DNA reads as TGTGCCAGCAGCTTAACAGCCCGGGACACAAACTATGGCTACACCTTC.

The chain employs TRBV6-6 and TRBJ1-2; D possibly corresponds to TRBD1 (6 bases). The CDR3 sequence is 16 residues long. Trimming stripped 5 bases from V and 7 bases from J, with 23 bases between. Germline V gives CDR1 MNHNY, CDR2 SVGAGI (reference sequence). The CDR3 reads CASSRPTGLGQSGYTF. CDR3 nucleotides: TGTGCCAGCAGTCGTCCCACGGGGCTGGGACAAAGTGGCTACACCTTC.

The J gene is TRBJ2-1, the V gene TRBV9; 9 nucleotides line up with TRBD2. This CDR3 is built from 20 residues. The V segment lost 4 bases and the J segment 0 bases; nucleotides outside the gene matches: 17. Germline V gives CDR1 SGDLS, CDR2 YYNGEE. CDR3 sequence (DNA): TGTGCCAGCAGCTCCGGGGTAGCGGGGGATCTATCAAGCTCCTACAATGAGCAGTTCTTC. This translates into CASSSGVAGDLSSSYNEQFF.

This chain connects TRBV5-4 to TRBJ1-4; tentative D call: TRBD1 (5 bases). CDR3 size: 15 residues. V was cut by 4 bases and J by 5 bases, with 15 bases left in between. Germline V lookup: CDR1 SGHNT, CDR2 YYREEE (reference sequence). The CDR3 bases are TGTGCCAGCAGCCCCACCGGACAAGGAAATGAAAAACTGTTTTTT. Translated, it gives CASSPTGQGNEKLFF.

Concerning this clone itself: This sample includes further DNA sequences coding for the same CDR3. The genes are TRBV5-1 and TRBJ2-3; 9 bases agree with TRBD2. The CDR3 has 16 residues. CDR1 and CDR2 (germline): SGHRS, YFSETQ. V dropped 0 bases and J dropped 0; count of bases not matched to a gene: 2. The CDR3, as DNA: TGCGCCAGCAGCTTGGGACTAGCGGAGAGCACAGATACGCAGTATTTT. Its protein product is CASSLGLAESTDTQYF. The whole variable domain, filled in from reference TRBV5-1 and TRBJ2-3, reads KAGVTQTPRYLIKTRGQQVTLSCSPISGHRSVSWYQQTPGQGLQFLFEYFSETQRNKGNFPGRFSGRQFSNSRSEMNVSTLELGDSALYLCASSLGLAESTDTQYFGPGTRLTVL.

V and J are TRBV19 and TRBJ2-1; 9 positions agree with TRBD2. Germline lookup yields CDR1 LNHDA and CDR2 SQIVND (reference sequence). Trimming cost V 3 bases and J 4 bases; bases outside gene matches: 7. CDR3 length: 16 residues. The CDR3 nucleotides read TGTGCCAGTAGTATCGCTAGCGGGGCCCCTTACAATGAGCAGTTCTTC. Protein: CASSIASGAPYNEQFF.

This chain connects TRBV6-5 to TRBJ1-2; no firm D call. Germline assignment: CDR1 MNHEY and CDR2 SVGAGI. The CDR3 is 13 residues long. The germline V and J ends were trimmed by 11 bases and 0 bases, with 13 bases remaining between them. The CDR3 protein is CAAAITTNYGYTF. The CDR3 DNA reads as TGTGCCGCAGCAATCACTACTAACTATGGCTACACCTTC.

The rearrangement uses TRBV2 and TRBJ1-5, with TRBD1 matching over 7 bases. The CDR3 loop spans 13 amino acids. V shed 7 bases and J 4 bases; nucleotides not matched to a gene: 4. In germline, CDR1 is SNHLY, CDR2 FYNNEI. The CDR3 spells CASKGQINQPQHF. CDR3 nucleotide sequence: TGTGCCAGCAAGGGACAGATTAATCAGCCCCAGCATTTT. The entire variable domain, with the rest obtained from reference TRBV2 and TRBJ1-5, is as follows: EPEVTQTPSHQVTQMGQEVILRCVPISNHLYFYWYRQILGQKVEFLVSFYNNEISEKSEIFDDQFSVERPDGSNFTLKIRSTKLEDSAMYFCASKGQINQPQHFGDGTRLSIL.

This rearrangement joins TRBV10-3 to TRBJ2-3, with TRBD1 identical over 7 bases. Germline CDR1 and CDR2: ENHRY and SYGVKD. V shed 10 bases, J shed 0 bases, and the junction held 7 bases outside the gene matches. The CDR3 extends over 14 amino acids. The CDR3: CATSRQGSTDTQYF. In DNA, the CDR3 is TGTGCCACTTCTAGACAGGGTAGCACAGATACGCAGTATTTT.

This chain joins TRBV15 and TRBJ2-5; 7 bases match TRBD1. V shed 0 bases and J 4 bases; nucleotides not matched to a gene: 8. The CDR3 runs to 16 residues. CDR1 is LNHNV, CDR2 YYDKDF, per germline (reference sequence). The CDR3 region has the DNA TGTGCCACCAGCAGAGATCTAGGGGGCCAGGGAGAGACCCAGTACTTC. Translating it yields CATSRDLGGQGETQYF.

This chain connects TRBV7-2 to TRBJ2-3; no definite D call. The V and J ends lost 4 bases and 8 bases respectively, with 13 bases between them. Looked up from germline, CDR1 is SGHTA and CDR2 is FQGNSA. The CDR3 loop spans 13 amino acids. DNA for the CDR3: TGTGCCAGCAGCTCTCTTGGCTCGGGTACGCAGTATTTT. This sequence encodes CASSSLGSGTQYF.

The CDR3 sequence: CASSSESRGEEKLFF. CDR3 nucleotide sequence: TGTGCCAGTAGTAGCGAATCCAGGGGAGAGGAAAAACTGTTTTTT. J is TRBJ1-4 and V is TRBV19, with D possibly matching TRBD1 (6 bases). The CDR3 length is 15 residues. V gave up 4 bases and J gave up 8 bases, with 17 bases separating them. Looked up from germline, CDR1 is LNHDA and CDR2 is SQIVND (reference sequence).

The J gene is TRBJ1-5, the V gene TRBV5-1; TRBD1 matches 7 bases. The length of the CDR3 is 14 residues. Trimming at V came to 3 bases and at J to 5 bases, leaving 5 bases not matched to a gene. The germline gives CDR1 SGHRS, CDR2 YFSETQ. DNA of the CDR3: TGCGCCAGCAGCTCGACAGGGCCGGATCAGCCCCAGCATTTT. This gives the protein CASSSTGPDQPQHF.

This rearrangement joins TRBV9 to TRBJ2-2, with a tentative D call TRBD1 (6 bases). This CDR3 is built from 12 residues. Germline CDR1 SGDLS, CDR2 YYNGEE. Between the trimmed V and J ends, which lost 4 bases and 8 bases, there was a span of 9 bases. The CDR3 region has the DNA TGTGCCAGCAGCAGGGGGTCGGGGGAGCTGTTTTTT. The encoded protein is CASSRGSGELFF. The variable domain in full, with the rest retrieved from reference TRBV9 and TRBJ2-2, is DSGVTQTPKHLITATGQRVTLRCSPRSGDLSVYWYQQSLDQGLQFLIQYYNGEERAKGNILERFSAQQFPDLHSELNLSSLELGDSALYFCASSRGSGELFFGEGSRLTVL.

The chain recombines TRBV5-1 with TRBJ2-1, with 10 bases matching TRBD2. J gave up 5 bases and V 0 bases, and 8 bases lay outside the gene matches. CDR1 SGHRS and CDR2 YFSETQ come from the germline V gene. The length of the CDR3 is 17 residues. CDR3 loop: CASSLAGVGLADNEQFF. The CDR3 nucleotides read TGCGCCAGCAGCTTGGCCGGTGTTGGACTAGCGGACAATGAGCAGTTCTTC.

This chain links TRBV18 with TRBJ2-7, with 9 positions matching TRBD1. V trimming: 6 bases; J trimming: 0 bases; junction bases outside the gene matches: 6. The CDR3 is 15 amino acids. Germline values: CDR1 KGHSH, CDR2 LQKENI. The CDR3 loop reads CASSWTGESSYEQYF. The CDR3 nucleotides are TGTGCCAGCTCGTGGACAGGGGAGAGCTCCTACGAGCAGTACTTC.

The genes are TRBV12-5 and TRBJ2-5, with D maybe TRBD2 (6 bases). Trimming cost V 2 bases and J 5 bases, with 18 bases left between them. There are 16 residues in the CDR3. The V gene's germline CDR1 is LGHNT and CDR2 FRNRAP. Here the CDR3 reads CASGLRREASAETQYF. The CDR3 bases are TGTGCTAGTGGTTTGAGGAGGGAGGCGAGTGCGGAGACCCAGTACTTC. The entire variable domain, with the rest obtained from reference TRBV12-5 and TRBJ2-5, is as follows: DARVTQTPRHKVTEMGQEVTMRCQPILGHNTVFWYRQTMMQGLELLAYFRNRAPLDDSGMPKDRFSAEMPDATLATLKIQPSEPRDSAVYFCASGLRREASAETQYFGPGTRLLVL.

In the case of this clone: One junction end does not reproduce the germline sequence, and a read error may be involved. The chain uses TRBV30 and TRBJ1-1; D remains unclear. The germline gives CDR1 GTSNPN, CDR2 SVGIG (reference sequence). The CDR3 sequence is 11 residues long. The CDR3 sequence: CAWSGQAEVFF. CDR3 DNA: TGTGCCTGGAGTGGTCAGGCCGAAGTTTTCTTT.

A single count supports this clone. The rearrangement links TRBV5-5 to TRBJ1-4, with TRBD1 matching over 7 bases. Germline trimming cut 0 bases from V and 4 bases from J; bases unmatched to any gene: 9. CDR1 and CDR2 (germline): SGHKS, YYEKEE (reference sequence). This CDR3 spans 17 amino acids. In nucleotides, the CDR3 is TGTGCCAGCAGCTTGGTCACCGACAGGGTGGGTAATGAAAAACTGTTTTTT. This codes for CASSLVTDRVGNEKLFF.

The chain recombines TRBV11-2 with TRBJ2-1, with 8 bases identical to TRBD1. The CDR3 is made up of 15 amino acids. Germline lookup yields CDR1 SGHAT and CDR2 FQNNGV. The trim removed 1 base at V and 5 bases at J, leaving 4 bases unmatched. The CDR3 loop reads CASSLGGTGHNEQFF. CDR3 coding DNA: TGTGCCAGCAGCTTAGGCGGGACAGGACACAATGAGCAGTTCTTC.

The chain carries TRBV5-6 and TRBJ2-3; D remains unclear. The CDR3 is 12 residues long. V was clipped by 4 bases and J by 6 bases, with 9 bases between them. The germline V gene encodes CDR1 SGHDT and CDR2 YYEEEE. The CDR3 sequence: CASSPSSDTQYF. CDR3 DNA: TGTGCCAGCAGCCCGTCTTCCGATACGCAGTATTTT.